The rows below give T cell receptor beta chains drawn from one sample of a study of PD-L1 blockade in urothelial cancer. The assay was immunoSEQ multiplex PCR, and TCRdb's table has in-frame clones only and misses some. The data show more than 40,000 clones, 83% seen once. Sequenced material: PBMCs, taken around atezolizumab (anti-PD-L1) treatment. All receptors come from a man in his 60s with urothelial cancer. Both conserved end residues are part of each CDR3. Each record gives: D gene, J gene, clone size, V gene, CDR3 DNA, CDR3 protein. D genes are given only for firm matches. Clone size appears in some rows only: once, few, many, or a class for an expanded clone.

d_call: .
j_call: TRBJ1-2
clone_size: .
v_call: TRBV10-3
cdr3_nt: TGTGCCATCAGTGGCTACAGGGATTCTAACTATGGCTACACCTTC
cdr3_aa: CAISGYRDSNYGYTF

d_call: TRBD1
j_call: TRBJ2-7
clone_size: .
v_call: TRBV9
cdr3_nt: TGTGCCAGCAGCGTTGGACAGGGGGGTTCCGAGCAGTACTTC
cdr3_aa: CASSVGQGGSEQYF

d_call: TRBD2
j_call: TRBJ2-3
clone_size: .
v_call: TRBV10-2
cdr3_nt: TGCGCCAGCGCACTAGCGGGGTCCACAGATACGCAGTATTTT
cdr3_aa: CASALAGSTDTQYF

d_call: .
j_call: TRBJ1-2
clone_size: .
v_call: TRBV28
cdr3_nt: TGTGCCAGCAGTACCATTAGGGGCGCAGGCGGCTACACCTTC
cdr3_aa: CASSTIRGAGGYTF

d_call: TRBD1
j_call: TRBJ1-2
clone_size: .
v_call: TRBV5-1
cdr3_nt: TGCGCCAGCGGATCCTACAGGGGCTATGGCTACACCTTC
cdr3_aa: CASGSYRGYGYTF

d_call: .
j_call: TRBJ2-3
clone_size: .
v_call: TRBV30
cdr3_nt: TGTGCCTGGACTAGATTCGGTCCCGATACGCAGTATTTT
cdr3_aa: CAWTRFGPDTQYF

d_call: TRBD2
j_call: TRBJ2-1
clone_size: .
v_call: TRBV11-2
cdr3_nt: TGTGCCAGCAGCCCGACTAGCGGGGGGGCCGATGAGCAGTTCTTC
cdr3_aa: CASSPTSGGADEQFF

d_call: .
j_call: TRBJ2-7
clone_size: few
v_call: TRBV19
cdr3_nt: TGTGCCAGTAGTCCGAGTACCTACGAGCAGTACTTC
cdr3_aa: CASSPSTYEQYF

d_call: .
j_call: TRBJ1-2
clone_size: .
v_call: TRBV27
cdr3_nt: TGTGCCAGCAGTTCGGGGTCCTGCACCTTC
cdr3_aa: CASSSGSCTF

d_call: .
j_call: TRBJ2-5
clone_size: once
v_call: TRBV30
cdr3_nt: TGTGCCTGGAGTCCGGCGGGTCATGGGACCCAGTACTTC
cdr3_aa: CAWSPAGHGTQYF

d_call: .
j_call: TRBJ2-3
clone_size: .
v_call: TRBV10-3
cdr3_nt: TGTGCCATCAGTGAGGGGGGGGCTCTGGGCACAGATACGCAGTATTTT
cdr3_aa: CAISEGGALGTDTQYF

d_call: TRBD2
j_call: TRBJ2-3
clone_size: .
v_call: TRBV7-6
cdr3_nt: TGTGCCAGCAGCTTAGTTGGCGGGGGAGACACAGATACGCAGTATTTT
cdr3_aa: CASSLVGGGDTDTQYF

d_call: TRBD1
j_call: TRBJ2-7
clone_size: .
v_call: TRBV6-1
cdr3_nt: TGTGCCAGCAGGGCTGGACAGGGGCCCCTCTACGAGCAGTACTTC
cdr3_aa: CASRAGQGPLYEQYF

d_call: TRBD1
j_call: TRBJ2-1
clone_size: .
v_call: TRBV2
cdr3_nt: TGTGCCAGCAACGAGGACAGGAGCTCCTACAATGAGCAGTTCTTC
cdr3_aa: CASNEDRSSYNEQFF

d_call: TRBD1
j_call: TRBJ1-1
clone_size: .
v_call: TRBV14
cdr3_nt: TGTGCCAGCAGCCGAGAGGGACAGGGCGGCACTGAAGCTTTCTTT
cdr3_aa: CASSREGQGGTEAFF

d_call: .
j_call: TRBJ2-3
clone_size: .
v_call: TRBV7-2
cdr3_nt: TGTGCCAGCAGCCCGGACAGCCTGGGCACAGATACGCAGTATTTT
cdr3_aa: CASSPDSLGTDTQYF

d_call: TRBD1
j_call: TRBJ2-1
clone_size: once
v_call: TRBV5-1
cdr3_nt: TGCGCCAGCAGCCTACAGGGGGCGAGCTCCTACAATGAGCAGTTCTTC
cdr3_aa: CASSLQGASSYNEQFF

d_call: .
j_call: TRBJ2-3
clone_size: .
v_call: TRBV4-1
cdr3_nt: TGCGCCAGCAGCCAAGCCGACATTAGCACAGATACGCAGTATTTT
cdr3_aa: CASSQADISTDTQYF

d_call: .
j_call: TRBJ1-2
clone_size: once
v_call: TRBV6-1
cdr3_nt: TGTGCCAGCAGTGAGCAAACATATGGCTACACCTTC
cdr3_aa: CASSEQTYGYTF

d_call: .
j_call: TRBJ2-7
clone_size: .
v_call: TRBV5-5
cdr3_nt: TGTGCCAGCAGCTTGGATCCAGACACCTTCGAGCAGTACTTC
cdr3_aa: CASSLDPDTFEQYF

d_call: TRBD2
j_call: TRBJ2-1
clone_size: .
v_call: TRBV5-1
cdr3_nt: TGCGCCAGCAGCCCCGTGGGGGGGAATGAGCAGTTCTTC
cdr3_aa: CASSPVGGNEQFF

d_call: TRBD1
j_call: TRBJ1-2
clone_size: .
v_call: TRBV6-1
cdr3_nt: TGTGCCAGCAGTGAAGTCCGGGACAGGGGGCGCCGGGGCTACACCTTC
cdr3_aa: CASSEVRDRGRRGYTF

d_call: TRBD2
j_call: TRBJ2-2
clone_size: few
v_call: TRBV7-6
cdr3_nt: TGTGCCAGCAGCTTAGCGCGACTAGCGGACACCGGGGAGCTGTTTTTT
cdr3_aa: CASSLARLADTGELFF